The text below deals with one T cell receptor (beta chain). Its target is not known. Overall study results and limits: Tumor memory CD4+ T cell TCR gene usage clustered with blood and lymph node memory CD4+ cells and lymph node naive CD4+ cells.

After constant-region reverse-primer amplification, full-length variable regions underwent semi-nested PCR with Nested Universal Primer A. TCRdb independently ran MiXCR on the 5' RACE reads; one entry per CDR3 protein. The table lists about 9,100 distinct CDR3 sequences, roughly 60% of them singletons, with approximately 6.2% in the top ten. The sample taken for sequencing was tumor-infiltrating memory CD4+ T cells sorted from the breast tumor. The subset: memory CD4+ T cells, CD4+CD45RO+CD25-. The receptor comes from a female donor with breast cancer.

CDR3 sequence: CASSLGQGNSPLHF. The CDR3 DNA reads TGCGCCAGCAGCTTGGGACAGGGGAATTCACCCCTCCACTTT. This chain links TRBV5-1 with TRBJ1-6; TRBD1 matches 8 bases. V was clipped by 0 bases and J by 7 bases; unmatched bases: 0. The CDR3 loop spans 14 amino acids. From germline, CDR1 is SGHRS and CDR2 YFSETQ.